The 20 T cell receptor beta chains below all came from one sample that was sequenced in a study of T cells in Graves' hyperthyroidism and ophthalmopathy. There were TCR beta CDR3 regions amplified from RNA transcripts. An initial round of RT-PCR targeting the TCR CDR3 relied on the HTBI primer set. TCRdb re-called the multiplex PCR reads through MiXCR, storing one row per CDR3 protein. The repertoire has roughly 380,000 distinct CDR3 sequences, roughly an eighth of them found once; the top ten carry about 5%. Sequencing used blood. Receptors originate from a woman younger than 30 with Graves' hyperthyroidism.

At least ten counts were recorded for this clonotype. This chain uses TRBV5-1 with TRBJ2-7; D unresolved. The length of the CDR3 is 14 residues. The V gene lost 5 bases and the J gene lost 2 bases, with 14 bases spanning the gap. Per germline, CDR1 SGHRS and CDR2 YFSETQ. The CDR3 is CASSSVSLAYEQYF. The CDR3 DNA is TGCGCCAGCAGTTCCGTCTCCCTAGCCTACGAGCAGTACTTC.

This clonotype was seen repeatedly, ten times or more. The rearrangement uses TRBV5-4 and TRBJ2-3; no definite D call. Trimming cost V 6 bases and J 4 bases, with 12 bases left between them. Germline CDR1 is SGHNT and CDR2 is YYREEE (reference sequence). The CDR3 contains 13 residues. The CDR3 nucleotides read TGTGCCAGCACTGGGCGGTCCTCAGATACGCAGTATTTT. Amino acid sequence: CASTGRSSDTQYF.

This clonotype appeared many times. The rearrangement joins TRBV28 to TRBJ2-1; the match to TRBD2 covers 7 bases. The germline gives CDR1 MDHEN, CDR2 SYDVKM. The CDR3 totals 16 residues. The V gene end was trimmed by 7 bases and the J gene end by 0 bases; junction bases not matched to a gene: 9. The CDR3 region has the DNA TGTGCCAGCATCGAACTAGCGAGGAGCTCCTACAATGAGCAGTTCTTC. This translates into CASIELARSSYNEQFF.

The chain links TRBV29-1 to TRBJ2-1; 11 nucleotides align to TRBD2. Germline-derived CDR1 and CDR2 are SQVTM and ANQGSEA. The V gene end was trimmed by 4 bases and the J gene end by 8 bases; junction bases not matched to a gene: 10. The CDR3 has 15 residues. In DNA, the CDR3 is TGCAGCGTTGTAGGTAGCGGGAGGGCCTCGGATGAGCAGTTCTTC. Amino acid sequence: CSVVGSGRASDEQFF.

In its sample, this clonotype was seen a few times. The chain joins TRBV7-9 to TRBJ1-2; possibly TRBD1 for D (6 bases). Trimming left V 7 bases short and J 1 base short, with 19 bases between. The length of the CDR3 is 16 residues. CDR1 SEHNR and CDR2 FQNEAQ come from the germline V gene (reference sequence). CDR3 protein: CASTRGGDRINYGYTF. CDR3 nucleotides: TGTGCCAGCACCCGAGGGGGAGACAGGATTAACTATGGCTACACCTTC.

This clonotype was detected a few times. CDR3 amino acids: CSAVPGPYGYTF. As DNA, the CDR3 is TGCAGTGCTGTGCCCGGACCCTATGGCTACACCTTC. The chain carries TRBV20-1 and TRBJ1-2, with D uncertain. Germline V gene data show CDR1 as DFQATT and CDR2 as SNEGSKA (reference sequence). This CDR3 is built from 12 residues. Deletions cut 5 bases from V and 4 bases from J, with 11 bases between.

This clonotype was counted many times. V usage is TRBV7-9 and J usage is TRBJ1-1; D gene unclear. The CDR3 is made up of 12 amino acids. Trimming pared 5 bases from V and 1 base from J, leaving 5 bases between. CDR1 is SEHNR, CDR2 FQNEAQ, per germline (reference sequence). The CDR3 here is CASSPRNTEAFF. The CDR3 DNA is TGTGCCAGCAGCCCGCGGAACACTGAAGCTTTCTTT.

This clonotype was counted many times. The chain links TRBV20-1 to TRBJ2-7, with 13 bases fitting TRBD2. Germline CDR1 reads DFQATT; CDR2 reads SNEGSKA (reference sequence). V trimming: 3 bases; J trimming: 3 bases; junction bases outside the gene matches: 5. The CDR3 is made up of 15 amino acids. DNA of the CDR3: TGCAGTGCTAGCGGACTAGCGGGAGACCGCTACGAGCAGTACTTC. This sequence encodes CSASGLAGDRYEQYF.

This clonotype came up many times. The chain links TRBV20-1 to TRBJ2-1, with D tentatively TRBD1 or TRBD2 (5 bases each). V gave up 7 bases and J gave up 5 bases, with 21 bases separating them. Germline V gene sequence: CDR1 DFQATT, CDR2 SNEGSKA (reference sequence). The CDR3 is made up of 15 amino acids. The CDR3 reads CSVTKPGTINNEQFF. CDR3 sequence (DNA): TGCAGTGTGACGAAACCCGGGACCATAAACAATGAGCAGTTCTTC.

This chain links TRBV7-2 with TRBJ1-4, with 11 bases lining up with TRBD1. Trimming at V came to 5 bases and at J to 4 bases, leaving 3 bases not matched to a gene. Germline loops: CDR1 SGHTA, CDR2 FQGNSA. The length of the CDR3 is 15 residues. CDR3 coding DNA: TGTGCCAGCAGCCCGGGACAGGGGGGTAATGAAAAACTGTTTTTT. This gives the protein CASSPGQGGNEKLFF.

This clonotype was seen many times. V is TRBV20-1 and J is TRBJ1-6, with TRBD1 matching over 10 bases. The CDR3 runs to 13 residues. In germline, CDR1 is DFQATT, CDR2 SNEGSKA (reference sequence). Trimming cost V 6 bases and J 9 bases; bases outside gene matches: 5. Here the CDR3 reads CSARQGATSPLHF. Here the CDR3 DNA reads TGCAGTGCGAGACAGGGGGCAACTTCACCCCTCCACTTT.

This clonotype was observed a handful of times. The chain combines TRBV4-2 with TRBJ1-3; 7 bases align to TRBD1. The germline gives CDR1 LGHNA, CDR2 YNFKEQ. The CDR3 contains 18 residues. V trimming: 2 bases; J trimming: 0 bases; junction bases outside the gene matches: 10. The CDR3 reads CASSQRLGQASSGNTIYF. The DNA of the CDR3 is TGTGCCAGCAGCCAAAGATTAGGACAGGCAAGCTCTGGAAACACCATATATTTT.

This clonotype was counted at least ten times. This chain connects TRBV13 to TRBJ2-2; D gene ambiguous. The ends were cut back, 1 base at V and 6 bases at J, with 9 bases in the middle. The CDR3 loop spans 14 amino acids. The germline gives CDR1 PRHDT, CDR2 FYEKMQ (reference sequence). The CDR3 nucleotides are TGTGCCAGCAGCTTAGCTTGGGATTCCGGGGAGCTGTTTTTT. Translated: CASSLAWDSGELFF.

This clonotype was picked up many times. In DNA form, the CDR3 reads TGTGCCAGCAGCTTCCTAGCGGGAACCACCTACGAGCAGTACTTC. Residues: CASSFLAGTTYEQYF. This chain links TRBV11-1 with TRBJ2-7; 9 positions match TRBD2. Trimming took 3 bases from V and 2 from J; bases not matched to a gene: 5. This CDR3 comprises 15 residues. Germline values: CDR1 SGHAT, CDR2 FQDESV (reference sequence).

For this clonotype: A read error may be the cause here, since a much bigger clone is one base away. The chain links TRBV30 to TRBJ2-5; the match to TRBD2 covers 7 bases. The J call is in doubt because the DNA end fits TRBJ2-1 better. Germline V CDR1 and CDR2: GTSNPN, SVGIG (reference sequence). The CDR3 is made up of 11 amino acids. CDR3: CACRGRETQFF. CDR3 DNA sequence: TGTGCCTGTCGGGGGAGGGAGACCCAGTTCTTC.

The chain recombines TRBV12-5 with TRBJ2-5; 12 nucleotides match TRBD2. V lost 1 base, J lost 4 bases, and 7 bases stayed unmatched. The germline V gene has CDR1 LGHNT and CDR2 FRNRAP. This CDR3 is 17 amino acids long. The CDR3 nucleotides read TGTGCTAGTGGTTTGGACACGCAACTAGCGGGAGGAGAGACCCAGTACTTC. It encodes CASGLDTQLAGGETQYF. Full variable domain (rest looked up from reference TRBV12-5 and TRBJ2-5): DARVTQTPRHKVTEMGQEVTMRCQPILGHNTVFWYRQTMMQGLELLAYFRNRAPLDDSGMPKDRFSAEMPDATLATLKIQPSEPRDSAVYFCASGLDTQLAGGETQYFGPGTRLLVL.

With respect to this clonotype: A single base separates this from a much larger clone, so it may be a read error. V usage is TRBV7-8 and J usage is TRBJ2-7; TRBD2 agrees at 8 bases. The germline V gene encodes CDR1 SGHVS and CDR2 FQNEAQ. CDR3 size: 13 residues. The CDR3 reads CASSRTSSYEQCF. Written as DNA, the CDR3 is TGTGCCAGCAGTCGGACTAGCTCCTACGAGCAGTGCTTC.

This clonotype was seen ten or more times. The V gene is TRBV3-1, the J gene TRBJ1-1; 8 positions match TRBD1. The CDR3 consists of 14 residues. Unmatched junction bases numbered 7, after V lost 3 bases and J lost 7 bases. Germline CDR1 reads LGHDT; CDR2 reads YNNKEL (reference sequence). CDR3 loop: CASSQGQAGGEAFF. CDR3 coding DNA: TGTGCCAGCAGCCAGGGACAGGCAGGAGGTGAAGCTTTCTTT.

In this sample, this clonotype turned up many times. The rearrangement joins TRBV12-3 or TRBV12-4 to TRBJ2-7, with 8 bases identical to TRBD2. V was pared by 6 bases and J by 3 bases, with 1 base of the junction left unmatched. This CDR3 has 12 amino acids. The CDR3 nucleotides read TGTGCCAGCAGGGGGACTAGCTACGAGCAGTACTTC. It yields the protein CASRGTSYEQYF.

In its sample, this clonotype was seen many times. The rearrangement links TRBV6-1 to TRBJ2-5; 7 nucleotides align to TRBD1. The length of the CDR3 is 14 residues. V was pared by 6 bases and J by 0 bases, with 4 bases of the junction left unmatched. Germline loops: CDR1 MNHNS, CDR2 SASEGT. The CDR3, as DNA: TGTGCCAGCAGAGGGACAGAGTACCAAGAGACCCAGTACTTC. Translation gives CASRGTEYQETQYF.